Listed below are T cell receptor beta chains from one sample, sequenced in a study of blood T cell repertoires in COVID-19. Profiling relied on immunoSEQ multiplex PCR, and the TCRdb table lists in-frame clones only, not all of them. The sample lists 250,000 to 350,000 clones; roughly 88% were seen once. Input material: PBMCs or T cells enriched from blood (not recorded which). Receptor source: a woman aged 25 to 39 who had recovered from COVID-19. The CDR3 runs from the conserved cysteine through the conserved F or W. A D gene is named only where the DNA matches it firmly. The size entry is marked missing in some rows and otherwise reads once, few, many or a size class.

v_gene: TRBV7-3; d_gene: NA; abundance: NA; j_gene: TRBJ1-5; CDR3nt: TGTGCCAGCAGCTTCCCCAGGGATAGCAATCAGCCCCAGCATTTT; CDR3aa: CASSFPRDSNQPQHF
v_gene: TRBV7-8; d_gene: TRBD1; abundance: NA; j_gene: TRBJ2-5; CDR3nt: TGTGCCAGCTCCCGGACAGGGCTCGAGACCCAGTACTTC; CDR3aa: CASSRTGLETQYF
v_gene: TRBV27; d_gene: TRBD1; abundance: NA; j_gene: TRBJ1-2; CDR3nt: TGTGCCAGCAGTCCACAGGGGAGAGGCTATGGCTACACCTTC; CDR3aa: CASSPQGRGYGYTF
v_gene: TRBV6-5; d_gene: TRBD2; abundance: NA; j_gene: TRBJ2-1; CDR3nt: TGTGCCAGCAGTTACTCCGCGGGGGGCGGGTACAATGAGCAGTTCTTC; CDR3aa: CASSYSAGGGYNEQFF
v_gene: TRBV5-1; d_gene: TRBD1; abundance: once; j_gene: TRBJ1-2; CDR3nt: TGCGCCAGCAGCTTGGCCATGGAAGCAGGGGGCCTAAGTCAGAATGGCTACACCTTC; CDR3aa: CASSLAMEAGGLSQNGYTF
v_gene: TRBV4-1; d_gene: TRBD2; abundance: NA; j_gene: TRBJ2-3; CDR3nt: TGCGCCAGCAGCCAAGAGAAGGCTAGCGGGAGAGCGCAGTATTTT; CDR3aa: CASSQEKASGRAQYF
v_gene: TRBV7-9; d_gene: NA; abundance: NA; j_gene: TRBJ1-3; CDR3nt: TGTGCCAGCAGCCTCGAAGGGGGCTCTGGAAACACCATATATTTT; CDR3aa: CASSLEGGSGNTIYF
v_gene: TRBV28; d_gene: NA; abundance: NA; j_gene: TRBJ1-2; CDR3nt: TGTGCCAGCAACCAAAACCAGATCTTCTATGGCTACACCTTC; CDR3aa: CASNQNQIFYGYTF
v_gene: TRBV10-3; d_gene: NA; abundance: NA; j_gene: TRBJ1-1; CDR3nt: TGTGCCATCAGTCAATTGTTCACAGGATCGAACACTGAAGCTTTCTTT; CDR3aa: CAISQLFTGSNTEAFF
v_gene: TRBV27; d_gene: TRBD1; abundance: NA; j_gene: TRBJ2-2; CDR3nt: TGTGCCAGCAGTTTTATCGGGACAGGGGGCTCCGGGGAGCTGTTTTTT; CDR3aa: CASSFIGTGGSGELFF
v_gene: TRBV14; d_gene: NA; abundance: NA; j_gene: TRBJ2-7; CDR3nt: TGTGCCAGCAGCCAAGTTTCCTTTAGCTACGAGCAGTACTTC; CDR3aa: CASSQVSFSYEQYF
v_gene: TRBV2; d_gene: TRBD2; abundance: few; j_gene: TRBJ2-2; CDR3nt: TGTGCCAGCACTTCACCGGCCCTAGCGGCCACCGGGGAGCTGTTTTTT; CDR3aa: CASTSPALAATGELFF
v_gene: TRBV5-4; d_gene: NA; abundance: NA; j_gene: TRBJ1-6; CDR3nt: TGTGCCAGCAGCTTGGGGCAGGGAGGTTCACCCCTCCACTTT; CDR3aa: CASSLGQGGSPLHF
v_gene: TRBV6-1; d_gene: NA; abundance: NA; j_gene: TRBJ2-7; CDR3nt: TGTGCCAGCAGTGAAAGCGACAGGTCCTACGAGCAGTACTTC; CDR3aa: CASSESDRSYEQYF
v_gene: TRBV10-3; d_gene: NA; abundance: NA; j_gene: TRBJ2-2; CDR3nt: TGTGCCGTCCAGAGGGCCGGGGAGCTGTTTTTT; CDR3aa: CAVQRAGELFF
v_gene: TRBV11-2; d_gene: TRBD2; abundance: few; j_gene: TRBJ2-7; CDR3nt: TGTGCCAGCAGTCACGGGACTAGCGGGGGCTACGAGCAGTACTTC; CDR3aa: CASSHGTSGGYEQYF
v_gene: TRBV3-1/TRBV3-2; d_gene: TRBD2; abundance: NA; j_gene: TRBJ2-7; CDR3nt: TGTGCCAGCAGCCAAGTGGCGGGAGGATCCTACGAGCAGTACTTC; CDR3aa: CASSQVAGGSYEQYF
v_gene: TRBV28; d_gene: TRBD1; abundance: NA; j_gene: TRBJ1-5; CDR3nt: TGTGCCAGCAACCGGGACAGGGGTTCGCCTAATCAGCCCCAGCATTTT; CDR3aa: CASNRDRGSPNQPQHF
v_gene: TRBV4-1; d_gene: NA; abundance: few; j_gene: TRBJ1-1; CDR3nt: TGCGCCAGCAGCCTCACAACCCGTCAAGACAGGCGGAACACTGAAGCTTTCTTT; CDR3aa: CASSLTTRQDRRNTEAFF
v_gene: TRBV7-9; d_gene: TRBD1; abundance: NA; j_gene: TRBJ1-5; CDR3nt: TGTGCCAGCAGCTTAGGGGGACAGAATCAGCCCCAGCATTTT; CDR3aa: CASSLGGQNQPQHF
v_gene: TRBV7-2; d_gene: TRBD1; abundance: NA; j_gene: TRBJ1-1; CDR3nt: TGTGCCAGCAGCATCCAGGGGGCAGGAGAAGCTTTCTTT; CDR3aa: CASSIQGAGEAFF
v_gene: TRBV5-1; d_gene: NA; abundance: few; j_gene: TRBJ2-7; CDR3nt: TGCGCCAGCAGCTTGGGCATGCGCGCCGAGCAGTACTTC; CDR3aa: CASSLGMRAEQYF
v_gene: TRBV7-8; d_gene: NA; abundance: few; j_gene: TRBJ2-1; CDR3nt: TGTGCCAGCAGCTTACTAGCAGGCTACAATGAGCAGTTCTTC; CDR3aa: CASSLLAGYNEQFF
v_gene: TRBV3-1/TRBV3-2; d_gene: NA; abundance: NA; j_gene: TRBJ2-7; CDR3nt: TGTGCCAGCAGCCAAAGCCCCCGAGGGAGACGCTCCTACGAGCAGTACTTC; CDR3aa: CASSQSPRGRRSYEQYF
v_gene: TRBV19; d_gene: TRBD1; abundance: NA; j_gene: TRBJ1-5; CDR3nt: TGTGCCACTAGAGACCCGACAGGGTTCGACAATCAGCCCCAGCATTTT; CDR3aa: CATRDPTGFDNQPQHF
v_gene: TRBV5-4; d_gene: NA; abundance: NA; j_gene: TRBJ1-3; CDR3nt: TGTGCCAGCAGCCCGACTCCGACGACTGGAAACACCATATATTTT; CDR3aa: CASSPTPTTGNTIYF
v_gene: TRBV4-3; d_gene: TRBD1; abundance: NA; j_gene: TRBJ1-2; CDR3nt: TGCGCCAGCAGCTCGCAGGGGGCAGCCTATGGCTACACCTTC; CDR3aa: CASSSQGAAYGYTF
v_gene: TRBV12-5; d_gene: NA; abundance: NA; j_gene: TRBJ1-2; CDR3nt: TGTGCTAGTGGTTTGGACAGGGCCAGGGGCTACACCTTC; CDR3aa: CASGLDRARGYTF
v_gene: TRBV3-1/TRBV3-2; d_gene: NA; abundance: NA; j_gene: TRBJ2-7; CDR3nt: TGTGCCAGCAGCCAATTGGGTGGAGCAGGGCTGGCCGAGCAGTACTTC; CDR3aa: CASSQLGGAGLAEQYF
v_gene: TRBV18; d_gene: TRBD1; abundance: NA; j_gene: TRBJ1-6; CDR3nt: TGTGCCAGCTCACCACCGGGACAGGAGTTTTATTCACCCCTCCACTTT; CDR3aa: CASSPPGQEFYSPLHF
v_gene: TRBV3-1/TRBV3-2; d_gene: NA; abundance: NA; j_gene: TRBJ2-1; CDR3nt: TGTGCCAGCAGCCAAGCCAGACAGACTGAGCAGTTCTTC; CDR3aa: CASSQARQTEQFF
v_gene: TRBV10-3; d_gene: NA; abundance: NA; j_gene: TRBJ2-2; CDR3nt: TGTGCCATCAGCCGCAATTTCGGACAGACCACCGGGGAGCTGTTTTTT; CDR3aa: CAISRNFGQTTGELFF
v_gene: TRBV5-1; d_gene: NA; abundance: NA; j_gene: TRBJ2-7; CDR3nt: TGCGCCAGCAGCTTGATGGGGGACATTCCCTACGAGCAGTACTTC; CDR3aa: CASSLMGDIPYEQYF
v_gene: TRBV30; d_gene: TRBD1; abundance: NA; j_gene: TRBJ2-5; CDR3nt: TGTGCCTCCCGACAGGGAGCGCGCGCACAAGAGACCCAGTACTTC; CDR3aa: CASRQGARAQETQYF
v_gene: TRBV30; d_gene: NA; abundance: once; j_gene: TRBJ2-7; CDR3nt: TGTGCCTGGAGTCGCAGGTTTGGTTTGGGCTACGAGCAGTACTTC; CDR3aa: CAWSRRFGLGYEQYF
v_gene: TRBV27; d_gene: NA; abundance: NA; j_gene: TRBJ2-1; CDR3nt: TGTGCCAGCAGTTTTTCTAGCAGATCCAATGAGCAGTTCTTC; CDR3aa: CASSFSSRSNEQFF
v_gene: TRBV4-3; d_gene: NA; abundance: NA; j_gene: TRBJ1-4; CDR3nt: TGCGCCAGCAGCTCGGGGGGCAGACGTGAAAAACTGTTTTTT; CDR3aa: CASSSGGRREKLFF
v_gene: TRBV6-5; d_gene: TRBD1; abundance: NA; j_gene: TRBJ1-6; CDR3nt: TGTGCCAGCAGCCTCGACAGGGGGCAGAATTCACCCCTCCACTTT; CDR3aa: CASSLDRGQNSPLHF
v_gene: TRBV29-1; d_gene: NA; abundance: NA; j_gene: TRBJ1-4; CDR3nt: TGCAGCGCAATAGTGCCCGGACACCTGTTTTTT; CDR3aa: CSAIVPGHLFF
v_gene: TRBV7-3; d_gene: NA; abundance: NA; j_gene: TRBJ2-1; CDR3nt: TGTGCCAGCAGCTTAAGGGCGGGACCCGAGGGAAATGAGCAGTTCTTC; CDR3aa: CASSLRAGPEGNEQFF
v_gene: TRBV19; d_gene: NA; abundance: NA; j_gene: TRBJ2-7; CDR3nt: TGTGCCAGTAGTAGGTTGGCAGGGGCGGTCGAGCACGAGCAGTACTTC; CDR3aa: CASSRLAGAVEHEQYF
v_gene: TRBV30; d_gene: NA; abundance: NA; j_gene: TRBJ2-1; CDR3nt: TGTGCCTGGTCGCGCCAGGGTTTGGATGAGCAGTTCTTC; CDR3aa: CAWSRQGLDEQFF
v_gene: TRBV5-1; d_gene: NA; abundance: NA; j_gene: TRBJ1-4; CDR3nt: TGCGCCAGCAGCTTGGCCCCCGGTTCCATTAATGAAAAACTGTTTTTT; CDR3aa: CASSLAPGSINEKLFF
v_gene: TRBV9; d_gene: TRBD1; abundance: NA; j_gene: TRBJ1-1; CDR3nt: TGTGCCAGCAGCGTGACAGGGACTCTGAACACTGAAGCTTTCTTT; CDR3aa: CASSVTGTLNTEAFF
v_gene: TRBV18; d_gene: TRBD1; abundance: NA; j_gene: TRBJ1-4; CDR3nt: TGTGCCAGCTCACCCCGGGACAGCCCCATTGAAAAACTGTTTTTT; CDR3aa: CASSPRDSPIEKLFF
v_gene: TRBV18; d_gene: TRBD2; abundance: NA; j_gene: TRBJ2-3; CDR3nt: TGTGCCAGCTCGCCCGGGACTAGCGGAGATACGCAGTATTTT; CDR3aa: CASSPGTSGDTQYF
v_gene: TRBV28; d_gene: NA; abundance: NA; j_gene: TRBJ2-7; CDR3nt: TGTGCCAGCAGCGCTAGAGGCGAGCAGTACTTC; CDR3aa: CASSARGEQYF
v_gene: TRBV9; d_gene: NA; abundance: NA; j_gene: TRBJ1-5; CDR3nt: TGTGCCAGCAGCGTAGGGGAGGCCCAGCCCCAGCATTTT; CDR3aa: CASSVGEAQPQHF
v_gene: TRBV7-2; d_gene: TRBD1; abundance: NA; j_gene: TRBJ2-7; CDR3nt: TGTGCCAGCAGCTTAGCCTCCGACAGGGCCTACGAGCAGTACTTC; CDR3aa: CASSLASDRAYEQYF
v_gene: TRBV28; d_gene: NA; abundance: few; j_gene: TRBJ1-1; CDR3nt: TGTGCCAGCAGTTTTACAGGGTCCCCTGAAGCTTTCTTT; CDR3aa: CASSFTGSPEAFF
v_gene: TRBV30; d_gene: NA; abundance: NA; j_gene: TRBJ2-7; CDR3nt: TGTGCCTGGAGTCACGGGACTCGATATATCTTC; CDR3aa: CAWSHGTRYIF
v_gene: TRBV7-9; d_gene: NA; abundance: NA; j_gene: TRBJ1-5; CDR3nt: TGTGCCAGCAGCACGGACAAGTATCAGCCCCAGCATTTT; CDR3aa: CASSTDKYQPQHF
v_gene: TRBV18; d_gene: NA; abundance: NA; j_gene: TRBJ2-4; CDR3nt: TGTGCCAGCTCCGTTTCATTGACAGACGGCAAAAACATTCAGTACTTC; CDR3aa: CASSVSLTDGKNIQYF
v_gene: TRBV7-3; d_gene: NA; abundance: NA; j_gene: TRBJ2-5; CDR3nt: TGTGCCAGCAGCCTAGATATCCAAGAGACCCAGTACTTC; CDR3aa: CASSLDIQETQYF
v_gene: TRBV19; d_gene: TRBD1; abundance: NA; j_gene: TRBJ1-5; CDR3nt: TGTGCCAGCCAATGGGGGACAGGGGACAATCAGCCCCAGCATTTT; CDR3aa: CASQWGTGDNQPQHF
v_gene: TRBV4-1; d_gene: TRBD1; abundance: NA; j_gene: TRBJ1-1; CDR3nt: TGCGCCAGCAGCCAGAACAGGGGGATGACTGAAGCTTTCTTT; CDR3aa: CASSQNRGMTEAFF
v_gene: TRBV18; d_gene: TRBD2; abundance: NA; j_gene: TRBJ2-1; CDR3nt: TGTGCCAGCTCAGCAGGAGCGGGAGGCGATGAGCAGTTCTTC; CDR3aa: CASSAGAGGDEQFF